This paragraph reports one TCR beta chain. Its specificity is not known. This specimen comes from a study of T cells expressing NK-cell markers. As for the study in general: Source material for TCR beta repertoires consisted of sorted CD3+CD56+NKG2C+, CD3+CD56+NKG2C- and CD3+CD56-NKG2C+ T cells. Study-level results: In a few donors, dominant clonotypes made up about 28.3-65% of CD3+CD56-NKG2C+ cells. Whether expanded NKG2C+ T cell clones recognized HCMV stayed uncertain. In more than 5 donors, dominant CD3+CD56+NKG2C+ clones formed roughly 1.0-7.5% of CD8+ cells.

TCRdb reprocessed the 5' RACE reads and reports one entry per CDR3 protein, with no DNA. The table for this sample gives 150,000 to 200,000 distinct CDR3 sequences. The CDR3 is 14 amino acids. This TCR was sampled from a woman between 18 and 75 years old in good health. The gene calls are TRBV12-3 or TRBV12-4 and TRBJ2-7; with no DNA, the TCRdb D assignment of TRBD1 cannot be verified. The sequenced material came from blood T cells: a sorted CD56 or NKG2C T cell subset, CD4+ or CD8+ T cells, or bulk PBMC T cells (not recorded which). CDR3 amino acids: CASSSRDRTYEQYF.